This paragraph reports one TCR beta chain. The data originate from a study of blood T cell repertoires in COVID-19. Study details: Material from acute and convalescent COVID-19 was sourced from the United States, Italy and Spain. The cDNA or gDNA used as material had been derived from T cells, B-cell-depleted T cells, or PBMCs.

The CDR3 sequence is 14 residues long. V was trimmed by 4 bases and J by 7 bases, leaving 13 bases between them. Per germline, CDR1 SNHLY and CDR2 FYNNEI. Per the authors' pipeline: Reference gene primer amplification in the assay estimated nucleated cell counts. Data came from immunoSEQ multiplex PCR; TCRdb stores just in-frame clones and leaves some out. V and J calls and clone size are those listed in that table; D and trimming were worked out from the DNA. The table shows roughly 250,000 clones, with around 83% occurring only once. The sequenced sample was peripheral blood. This receptor was obtained from a man in his forties with active or convalescent COVID-19. This chain joins TRBV2 and TRBJ2-2; tentative D call: TRBD2 (5 bases). The chain's CDR3 is CASSVMVGDGELFF. CDR3 nucleotides: TGTGCCAGCAGTGTAATGGTCGGGGACGGGGAGCTGTTTTTT.